This T cell receptor beta chain is from a study of OX40 agonist ivuxolimab in advanced cancers. Background for the entire study: Ivuxolimab was a fully human IgG2 agonistic monoclonal antibody targeting the costimulatory receptor OX40 (CD134). The paper describes the monotherapy dose-escalation part (N = 52 patients) of the phase I trial of ivuxolimab. Partial responses occurred in three dose-escalation patients: two with cutaneous melanoma and one with hepatocellular carcinoma. Prior anti-PD-1, anti-PD-L1 or anti-CTLA-4 therapy was permitted, and checkpoint inhibitors had been received by 30% to 40% of dose-escalation patients. Intravenous ivuxolimab was administered to patients every 2 weeks at six dose levels: 0.01, 0.1, 0.3, 1.5, 3 and 10 mg/kg. In the dose-escalation cohort, 65% to 90% of patients were male, and the mean age was approximately 60 years, with a range of roughly 20 to 80. The point of sequencing TCRbeta in the periphery was to test whether ivuxolimab changed TCR sequence diversity and drove clonal T-cell expansion. Of the roughly 51 patients in dose escalation, some 20 had hepatocellular carcinoma, about 15 had melanoma, 9 had renal cell carcinoma and 9 had head and neck cancer. On the study overall, not on this receptor specifically: Low levels of normalized T-cell clonal expansion were also seen in some patients who did not respond. After ivuxolimab, CD8+ T cells had more expanded clones than CD4+ T cells on average. In the 0.1-3.0 mg/kg groups, partial responders had among the lowest normalized peripheral clonal expansion, particularly in CD8+ T cells. The antigen specificity of the peripheral T cells that underwent clonal expansion was not determined. Clonal expansion of both CD4+ and CD8+ blood T cells was observed from baseline to week 6 at doses 0.1 to 3.0 mg/kg.

For sequencing of the TCRbeta CDR3 region, genomic DNA was extracted from the sorted cells. The immunoSEQ Assay was used for sequencing of TCRbeta CDR3 regions. In its TCRdb copy, this immuneACCESS table keeps in-frame sequences only and misses some clones. Where compared with another copy, unresolved V genes explain less than half of these, and the others have no known cause. A total of tens of thousands of clones appear in this sample, roughly 89% of them only once. The ten largest clones add up to around 27% of the sample. Patients with a history of autoimmune disease or receiving systemic immunosuppression were excluded from the trial. In every dose cohort, peripheral blood was drawn for TCR sequencing at baseline, cycle 4 day 1, and cycle 7 day 1. Samples were obtained from an open-label, multicenter, first-in-human phase I dose-escalation trial of ivuxolimab. Adults with locally advanced or metastatic melanoma, renal cell carcinoma, hepatocellular carcinoma or head and neck squamous cell carcinoma were enrolled in the trial. Before TCR sequencing, CD4+ and CD8+ T cells were separately sorted from peripheral blood.

Regarding this clone: Its target antigen remains unknown. No quality values exist for individual bases; no much larger clone is one base distant.

The CDR3, cysteine through phenylalanine, is 15 amino acids long. Here the CDR3 DNA is all that survives: 45 bases in frame from base 1. V and J are trimmed by 3 bases and 4 bases, and the gene matches miss 5 bases of the junction. From a lookup of the germline V gene, CDR1 and CDR2 are LGHNA and YSLEER. This clonotype was obtained from an adult with an advanced solid tumor such as melanoma, head and neck, liver or kidney cancer. The material was CD4+ or CD8+ T cells sorted from blood, obtained in a trial of the OX40 agonist ivuxolimab. This receptor chain uses TRBV4-3 and TRBJ1-5; the central 8 bases match TRBD1. The CDR3 region reads CASSHDRGPNQPQHF. The DNA sequence is given as TGCGCCAGCAGCCACGACAGGGGCCCTAATCAGCCCCAGCATTTT.